In its sample, the clone carrying this TCR beta chain was seen once. The antigen remains undetermined. Alopecia areata patients provided lesional scalp punch biopsies and peripheral blood, both collected for the study. The researchers isolated CD4+ and CD8+ T cells from PBMCs by sorting. RNA was isolated and reverse transcribed to cDNA, the sequencing template. Sequencing was performed with immunoSEQ multiplex PCR; in TCRdb, only in-frame clones are kept and a portion is missing. The data contain tens of thousands of clones, about 40% of them singletons. This entry belongs to a study of CD8+ T cells in alopecia areata. Trimming cost V 2 bases and J 10 bases; bases outside gene matches: 8. This CDR3 contains 15 residues. Germline assignment: CDR1 SGHVS and CDR2 FNYEAQ. Study results and limitations: It was lesional scalp, especially alopecia totalis/universalis, that showed higher clonality than normal scalp. With patients, TCR sharing proved less clear than in mice, a difference possibly related to HLA.

Input material: NKG2D-low CD8+ T cells sorted from blood. V and J are TRBV7-6 and TRBJ2-1, with 10 bases fitting TRBD2. The sequence derives from a human donor with alopecia areata. As DNA, the CDR3 is TGTGCCAGCAGCTTATCCCTAGCGGGAGTAGGGGAGCAGTTCTTC. This codes for CASSLSLAGVGEQFF.